One sample yielded the 20 T cell receptor beta chains listed below, sequenced in a study of T cells in Graves' hyperthyroidism and ophthalmopathy. There were TCR beta CDR3 regions amplified from RNA transcripts. HTBI primers were employed in a first-round RT-PCR of the TCR CDR3. MiXCR, applied by TCRdb to the multiplex PCR reads, yields one record per CDR3 protein. The table includes 600,000 to 900,000 distinct CDR3 sequences, roughly 17% detected once. Sequences were obtained from blood. The receptor set was obtained from a man between 18 and 35 years old with Graves' hyperthyroidism.

The chain employs TRBV28 and TRBJ2-5, with TRBD2 identical over 10 bases. From germline, CDR1 is MDHEN and CDR2 SYDVKM. The CDR3 spans 15 residues. Germline trimming cut 0 bases from V and 5 bases from J; bases unmatched to any gene: 3. The CDR3 loop reads CASSLWASGSETQYF. The CDR3 DNA reads TGTGCCAGCAGTTTATGGGCTAGCGGGAGTGAGACCCAGTACTTC. Filled out from reference TRBV28 and TRBJ2-5, the complete variable domain reads DVKVTQSSRYLVKRTGEKVFLECVQDMDHENMFWYRQDPGLGLRLIYFSYDVKMKEKGDIPEGYSVSREKKERFSLILESASTNQTSMYLCASSLWASGSETQYFGPGTRLLVL.

This clonotype was counted only a few times. The genes are TRBV29-1 and TRBJ1-1; a possible D gene is TRBD1 (5 bases). Trimming removed 8 bases from V and 0 bases from J, with 10 bases in between. CDR1 and CDR2 from the germline V gene are SQVTM and ANQGSEA. CDR3 size: 12 residues. Written as DNA, the CDR3 is TGCAGCTATATCAGGGTGAACACTGAAGCTTTCTTT. Amino acids: CSYIRVNTEAFF.

This clonotype was counted a few times. The genes are TRBV4-1 and TRBJ1-4, with D possibly TRBD1 on 6 matching bases. The CDR3 is 16 residues long. V shed 0 bases and J shed 4 bases, with 12 bases lying between them. The germline gives CDR1 MGHRA, CDR2 YSYEKL. This chain's CDR3 is CASSQEARRGNEKLFF. The CDR3 coding sequence is TGCGCCAGCAGCCAAGAGGCGCGCAGGGGTAATGAAAAACTGTTTTTT.

In its sample, this clonotype was seen many times. The genes are TRBV12-5 and TRBJ2-4; weak D call: TRBD2 (5 bases). The CDR3 consists of 16 residues. Trimming shortened V by 0 bases and J by 7 bases, and 16 bases separated the two germline ends. In germline, CDR1 is LGHNT, CDR2 FRNRAP. CDR3 loop: CASGLVLRDSPNIQYF. The CDR3 DNA sequence: TGTGCTAGTGGTTTGGTACTGAGGGATTCTCCGAACATTCAGTACTTC.

Ten or more counts support this clonotype. J is TRBJ2-1 and V is TRBV28; 7 positions match TRBD2. The germline CDR1 and CDR2 sequences are MDHEN and SYDVKM. The CDR3 loop spans 15 amino acids. V lost 4 bases to trimming and J lost 3 bases; unmatched junction nucleotides: 6. The CDR3 protein is CASSYVSGVYNEQFF. The CDR3, as DNA: TGTGCCAGCAGTTATGTGAGCGGGGTCTACAATGAGCAGTTCTTC.

This clonotype has a count of ten or more. The CDR3 region is CASSLPGGSYNEQFF. In DNA form, the CDR3 reads TGTGCCAGCAGTCTTCCAGGGGGCTCCTACAATGAGCAGTTCTTC. The chain has TRBV28 and TRBJ2-1, with 7 nucleotides matching TRBD1. The trim removed 5 bases at V and 0 bases at J, leaving 4 bases unmatched. The CDR3 covers 15 residues. Germline CDR1 reads MDHEN; CDR2 reads SYDVKM.

This clonotype was seen a handful of times. The chain recombines TRBV3-2 with TRBJ2-1; no check of the table's D call, TRBD1, against the DNA was made. TRBV3-2 is a listed pseudogene. The CDR3 runs to 18 residues. Here the CDR3 reads CASSQEPHGGRCFNEQFF. In nucleotides, the CDR3 is TGTGCCAGCAGCCAAGAGCCTCATGGGGGGCGTTGTTTCAATGAGCAGTTCTTC.

The chain has TRBV6-2 or TRBV6-3 and TRBJ2-7; 10 bases agree with TRBD2. CDR1 is MNHEY, CDR2 SVGEGT, per germline. With 2 bases clipped from V and 7 bases from J, the junction kept 5 bases outside the gene matches. CDR3 length: 14 amino acids. CDR3 sequence reads: CASSYSGRAKEQYF. As DNA, the CDR3 is TGTGCCAGCAGTTACAGCGGGAGGGCGAAAGAGCAGTACTTC.

This clonotype was detected a few times. V is TRBV18 and J is TRBJ2-1; 12 bases match TRBD2. The V gene's germline CDR1 is KGHSH and CDR2 LQKENI. The V and J ends lost 4 bases and 8 bases, in that order; junction bases with no gene match: 6. The CDR3 consists of 15 residues. CDR3: CASSLRTSGIDEQFF. CDR3 DNA sequence: TGTGCCAGCTCACTACGGACTAGCGGGATCGATGAGCAGTTCTTC. Full variable domain (outside the CDR3, taken from reference TRBV18 and TRBJ2-1): NAGVMQNPRHLVRRRGQEARLRCSPMKGHSHVYWYRQLPEEGLKFMVYLQKENIIDESGMPKERFSAEFPKEGPSILRIQQVVRGDSAAYFCASSLRTSGIDEQFFGPGTRLTVL.

The table lists this clonotype with a few counts. The chain combines TRBV19 with TRBJ2-2; a possible D gene is TRBD2 (6 bases). The V gene lost 6 bases and the J gene lost 3 bases, with 17 bases spanning the gap. The CDR3 extends over 16 amino acids. Germline V gene sequence: CDR1 LNHDA, CDR2 SQIVND (reference sequence). CDR3 in amino acids: CASSSRGGYDTGELFF. In nucleotides, the CDR3 is TGTGCCAGTAGCTCTCGGGGAGGTTATGACACCGGGGAGCTGTTTTTT. The complete variable domain, with remaining parts taken from reference TRBV19 and TRBJ2-2, reads DGGITQSPKYLFRKEGQNVTLSCEQNLNHDAMYWYRQDPGQGLRLIYYSQIVNDFQKGDIAEGYSVSREKKESFPLTVTSAQKNPTAFYLCASSSRGGYDTGELFFGEGSRLTVL.

This clonotype was detected ten times or more. The rearrangement uses TRBV7-9 and TRBJ2-4, with 7 bases that match TRBD2. CDR3 length equals 13 residues. J was trimmed by 8 bases and V by 4 bases; bases with no gene match: 5. Germline V gene lookup returns CDR1 SEHNR and CDR2 FQNEAQ (reference sequence). The CDR3: CASSSPGLDIQYF. CDR3 coding DNA: TGTGCCAGCAGCTCGCCCGGACTAGACATTCAGTACTTC.

The rearrangement uses TRBV7-2 and TRBJ2-2, with 11 positions matching TRBD1. The CDR3 runs 13 residues. CDR1 and CDR2 (germline): SGHTA, FQGNSA. Trimming took 5 bases from V and 11 from J; bases not matched to a gene: 4. CDR3 in DNA: TGTGCCAGCAGCCCGGACAGGGGGCACGAGCTGTTTTTT. This codes for CASSPDRGHELFF.

This clonotype was counted many times. J is TRBJ1-2 and V is TRBV27; 10 nucleotides agree with TRBD1. Germline V lookup: CDR1 MNHEY, CDR2 SMNVEV (reference sequence). Losses at the gene ends were 3 bases for V and 8 bases for J; bases not matched to a gene: 9. CDR3 length: 15 amino acids. CDR3 amino acids: CASSFRGQGHLGYTF. The CDR3 DNA reads TGTGCCAGCAGTTTTCGGGGACAGGGGCATCTAGGCTACACCTTC.

This clonotype came up many times. This rearrangement joins TRBV20-1 to TRBJ1-6, with 9 bases aligning to TRBD1. CDR1 and CDR2 from the germline V gene are DFQATT and SNEGSKA (reference sequence). The CDR3 runs to 14 residues. Unmatched junction bases numbered 3, after V lost 4 bases and J lost 5 bases. DNA for the CDR3: TGCAGTGCTAAAGGGACAGGGCATAATTCACCCCTCCACTTT. This codes for CSAKGTGHNSPLHF.

This rearrangement joins TRBV29-1 to TRBJ2-1; 9 bases map to TRBD2. Losses at the gene ends were 1 base for V and 4 bases for J; bases not matched to a gene: 5. Looked up from germline, CDR1 is SQVTM and CDR2 is ANQGSEA. The length of the CDR3 is 15 residues. CDR3 residues: CSVEAPSGVYNEQFF. The CDR3 nucleotides read TGCAGCGTTGAAGCCCCTAGCGGGGTATACAATGAGCAGTTCTTC.

This chain uses TRBV19 with TRBJ2-4; D remains unclear. Trimming took off 5 bases at V and 7 bases at J, with 12 bases between the two ends. There are 13 residues in the CDR3. Germline values: CDR1 LNHDA, CDR2 SQIVND (reference sequence). Here the CDR3 reads CASSRQHGNIQYF. DNA for the CDR3: TGTGCCAGTAGTCGGCAGCATGGGAACATTCAGTACTTC.

The chain recombines TRBV9 with TRBJ1-5, with a possible D match to TRBD1 (5 bases). This CDR3 comprises 17 residues. The germline gives CDR1 SGDLS, CDR2 YYNGEE. Trimming took off 0 bases at V and 3 bases at J, with 16 bases between the two ends. CDR3 sequence (DNA): TGTGCCAGCAGCGTAGGTACCGGGGCGGGGAACAATCAGCCCCAGCATTTT. Translated, it gives CASSVGTGAGNNQPQHF.

This clonotype was seen repeatedly, ten times or more. V gene TRBV6-1 combines with J gene TRBJ2-3; D may be TRBD2 (5 bases). CDR1 and CDR2 (germline): MNHNS, SASEGT. Trimming took off 5 bases at V and 0 bases at J, with 12 bases between the two ends. The CDR3 loop spans 15 amino acids. CDR3 amino acids: CASSPTRTSTDTQYF. The CDR3, as DNA: TGTGCCAGCAGTCCTACTAGGACCAGCACAGATACGCAGTATTTT.

In its sample, this clonotype was seen many times. V gene TRBV6-2 or TRBV6-3 combines with J gene TRBJ2-7; D ambiguous. CDR3 length equals 15 residues. V was trimmed by 5 bases and J by 3 bases, leaving 17 bases between them. CDR1 and CDR2 from the germline V gene are MNHEY and SVGEGT. CDR3 protein: CASSGIERTNYEQYF. The CDR3 DNA reads as TGTGCCAGCAGTGGGATCGAAAGGACGAACTACGAGCAGTACTTC.

This clonotype came up once. This may stem from a read error, because a much larger clone lies one nucleotide away. The chain combines TRBV12-3 or TRBV12-4 with TRBJ2-2; a weak D match, TRBD1 (5 bases). This CDR3 has 15 amino acids. Trimming cost V 4 bases and J 3 bases, with 12 bases left between them. The CDR3 DNA reads as TGTGCCAGCAGTTCGAAACCGACAGACACCGGGGAGCTGTTTTTT. As protein: CASSSKPTDTGELFF.